The source of this TCR beta chain is a study of T cells in Graves' hyperthyroidism and ophthalmopathy. Authors of the study amplified TCR beta CDR3 regions from RNA transcripts. An initial round of RT-PCR targeting the TCR CDR3 relied on the HTBI primer set. MiXCR, run by TCRdb on the multiplex PCR reads, gives a single entry per CDR3 protein. This sample has roughly 400,000 distinct CDR3 sequences, with 15% to 19% found just once. This CDR3 spans 18 amino acids. The germline V gene has CDR1 SEHNR and CDR2 FQNEAQ (reference sequence). Over 9 ml of fresh peripheral blood supplied the PBMCs. About this clonotype: A read error may produce the germline difference seen at one junction end.

The specimen was blood. The genes are TRBV7-9 and TRBJ2-4; D perhaps matches TRBD2 (6 bases). This clonotype originated in a woman younger than 35 with Graves' hyperthyroidism that later progressed to Graves' ophthalmopathy. CDR3 amino acids: CASSLVLDGELATNIQYF. CDR3 in DNA: TGTGCCAGCAGCTTAGTTCTCGACGGAGAACTAGCCACAAACATTCAGTACTTC. The complete variable domain, with remaining parts taken from reference TRBV7-9 and TRBJ2-4, reads DTGVSQNPRHKITKRGQNVTFRCDPISEHNRLYWYRQTLGQGPEFLTYFQNEAQLEKSRLLSDRFSAERPKGSFSTLEIQRTEQGDSAMYLCASSLVLDGELATNIQYFGAGTRLSVL.